These 26 T cell receptor beta chains originate from one sample sequenced in a study of vaccination and CD4 T cells after COVID-19. Antigens for these TCRs are unknown. Oncomine TCR Beta short-read sequencing was applied to DNA from cultured CD4+ T cells. MiXCR, applied by TCRdb to the PCR reads, yields one record per CDR3 protein. The data show 12,000 or so distinct CDR3 sequences, less than 55% seen once. Treatment: roughly 10-day PBMC culture with coronavirus spike peptide pools or control peptides (ViraFEST assay). The sample comprised cultured CD4+ T cells from blood. The source is a human donor with COVID-19.

This clonotype was counted only a few times. As DNA, the CDR3 is TGTGCCATCAGTGGGACAGGGGATCAGCCCCAGCATTTT. Residues: CAISGTGDQPQHF. The chain uses TRBV10-3 and TRBJ1-5, with TRBD1 matching 9 bases. Trimming removed 4 bases from V and 5 bases from J; junction bases left unmatched: 0. Germline loops: CDR1 ENHRY, CDR2 SYGVKD. The CDR3 is 13 amino acids.

This clonotype has more than one count but fewer than ten. The V gene is TRBV10-1, the J gene TRBJ2-1; 10 nucleotides align to TRBD2. The CDR3 runs to 16 residues. Unmatched junction bases numbered 11, after V lost 3 bases and J lost 9 bases. The germline gives CDR1 WNHNN, CDR2 SYGVQD (reference sequence). The CDR3 nucleotides read TGCGCCAGCAGTGATGGGGTAGCGGGGGGCCAACTTGAGCAGTTCTTC. Encoded protein: CASSDGVAGGQLEQFF.

The rearrangement uses TRBV5-1 and TRBJ2-4; 10 positions match TRBD1. V dropped 4 bases and J dropped 5; count of bases not matched to a gene: 3. This CDR3 is built from 14 residues. The germline CDR1 and CDR2 sequences are SGHRS and YFSETQ. CDR3 amino acids: CASSRGQGENIQYF. In nucleotides, the CDR3 is TGCGCCAGCAGCCGTGGACAGGGGGAAAACATTCAGTACTTC.

V is TRBV29-1 and J is TRBJ1-2, with D possibly TRBD1 on 5 matching bases. V lost 5 bases and J 8 bases, leaving 15 bases between the germline ends. The CDR3 is made up of 12 amino acids. CDR1 is SQVTM, CDR2 ANQGSEA, per germline. The CDR3 protein is CSVTKGDYGYTF. In nucleotides, the CDR3 is TGCAGCGTTACCAAAGGGGATTACGGCTACACCTTC.

This clonotype was observed a few times. This chain uses TRBV15 with TRBJ2-3; 14 bases are a match to TRBD2. CDR1 LNHNV and CDR2 YYDKDF come from the germline V gene (reference sequence). This CDR3 contains 18 residues. Trimming at V came to 2 bases and at J to 2 bases, leaving 6 bases not matched to a gene. The CDR3 is CATSRRGLAGGHTDTQYF. CDR3 in DNA: TGTGCCACCAGCAGACGAGGACTAGCGGGGGGACACACAGATACGCAGTATTTT. The entire variable domain, with the rest obtained from reference TRBV15 and TRBJ2-3, is as follows: DAMVIQNPRYQVTQFGKPVTLSCSQTLNHNVMYWYQQKSSQAPKLLFHYYDKDFNNEADTPDNFQSRRPNTSFCFLDIRSPGLGDTAMYLCATSRRGLAGGHTDTQYFGPGTRLTVL.

This clonotype was recorded once. The genes are TRBV11-2 and TRBJ1-3; D unclear. V lost 1 base, J lost 2 bases, and 18 bases lay in between. The germline CDR1 and CDR2 sequences are SGHAT and FQNNGV. CDR3 length: 18 amino acids. The CDR3 DNA reads as TGTGCCAGCAGCTTAGGGGATGGGCCCCTAACCCCTGGAAACACCATATATTTT. The encoded protein is CASSLGDGPLTPGNTIYF.

V gene TRBV7-2 combines with J gene TRBJ1-4; the match to TRBD1 covers 9 bases. Trimming removed 1 base from V and 3 bases from J; junction bases left unmatched: 12. Germline loops: CDR1 SGHTA, CDR2 FQGNSA. The CDR3 covers 19 residues. The CDR3 nucleotides are TGTGCCAGCAGCTTAGAGGACAGGGGCAAGCTTTTGTCTAATGAAAAACTGTTTTTT. Its translation: CASSLEDRGKLLSNEKLFF.

J is TRBJ2-3 and V is TRBV20-1; a weak D match, TRBD1 (7 bases). V lost 7 bases to trimming and J lost 0 bases, with 17 bases between them. In germline, CDR1 is DFQATT, CDR2 SNEGSKA (reference sequence). The CDR3 totals 15 residues. DNA of the CDR3: TGCAGTGTAGTCAGGGGGGTAGTGAGCACAGATACGCAGTATTTT. It encodes CSVVRGVVSTDTQYF.

This clonotype showed up just a few times. V and J are TRBV7-2 and TRBJ1-3, with unresolved D. The CDR3 is 16 residues long. The germline V and J ends were trimmed by 6 bases and 0 bases, with 15 bases remaining between them. Germline V gene lookup returns CDR1 SGHTA and CDR2 FQGNSA. CDR3 sequence: CASRLRTDNSGNTIYF. The CDR3 DNA is TGTGCCAGCAGGCTTAGGACCGACAACTCTGGAAACACCATATATTTT.

The rearrangement uses TRBV6-1 and TRBJ2-3, with D possibly being TRBD2 (6 bases). Germline V lookup: CDR1 MNHNS, CDR2 SASEGT. The CDR3 contains 13 residues. Trimming pared 4 bases from V and 1 base from J, leaving 6 bases between. CDR3 DNA: TGTGCCAGCAGTGCGGGGGGCACAGATACGCAGTATTTT. Amino acid sequence: CASSAGGTDTQYF.

The chain couples TRBV6-2 or TRBV6-3 to TRBJ2-3; D may be TRBD1 or TRBD2 (5 bases each). The CDR3 length is 13 residues. Between the trimmed V and J ends, which lost 5 bases and 8 bases, there was a span of 14 bases. CDR1 and CDR2 (germline): MNHEY, SVGEGT. The CDR3 DNA is TGTGCCAGCAGTCCGACGGGGCCTGGTACGCAGTATTTT. Its translation is CASSPTGPGTQYF.

This chain links TRBV5-6 with TRBJ2-7, with D perhaps TRBD2 (6 bases). The ends were cut back, 6 bases at V and 1 base at J, with 11 bases in the middle. CDR1 is SGHDT, CDR2 YYEEEE, per germline. The CDR3 runs to 13 residues. This chain's CDR3 is CASTGTGSYEQYF. The CDR3 nucleotides are TGTGCCAGCACCGGGACTGGATCCTACGAGCAGTACTTC.

This clonotype is a singleton in its sample. This sequence joins TRBV12-3 or TRBV12-4 and TRBJ2-1; TRBD2 matches 8 bases. V gave up 1 base and J gave up 5 bases; unmatched junction bases: 10. The CDR3 contains 17 residues. The CDR3 reads CASSLGLAGVPNNEQFF. The CDR3 DNA reads as TGTGCCAGCAGTTTAGGGCTAGCGGGTGTGCCTAACAATGAGCAGTTCTTC.

Here the CDR3 reads CASSAYTDTQYF. CDR3 in DNA: TGTGCCAGCAGCGCCTATACAGATACGCAGTATTTT. This chain uses TRBV7-2 with TRBJ2-3, with D uncertain. Trimming pared 5 bases from V and 3 bases from J, leaving 6 bases between. Looked up from germline, CDR1 is SGHTA and CDR2 is FQGNSA. The CDR3 spans 12 residues.

The J gene is TRBJ2-3, the V gene TRBV24-1; D possibly uses TRBD1 or TRBD2 (6 bases each). The CDR3 covers 15 residues. Trimming took 3 bases from V and 1 from J, leaving 10 bases between them. Germline V gives CDR1 KGHDR, CDR2 SFDVKD. The CDR3: CATSDRGEGTDTQYF. The CDR3 nucleotides are TGTGCCACCAGTGATAGGGGGGAGGGCACAGATACGCAGTATTTT.

The chain has TRBV29-1 and TRBJ2-5; 7 bases map to TRBD1. Germline V gene data show CDR1 as SQVTM and CDR2 as ANQGSEA. This CDR3 has 12 amino acids. J was trimmed by 2 bases and V by 6 bases; bases with no gene match: 3. CDR3 protein: CSVRQGQETQYF. CDR3 coding DNA: TGCAGCGTCCGACAGGGACAAGAGACCCAGTACTTC.

This chain links TRBV19 with TRBJ2-5, with TRBD2 matching over 16 bases. This CDR3 has 17 amino acids. V shed 6 bases and J 5 bases; nucleotides not matched to a gene: 9. Germline V gives CDR1 LNHDA, CDR2 SQIVND (reference sequence). CDR3 sequence reads: CASRRGTSGGVSETQYF. The DNA of the CDR3 is TGTGCCAGTAGACGGGGGACTAGCGGGGGGGTATCGGAGACCCAGTACTTC.

The V and J genes are TRBV20-1 and TRBJ1-5; weak D call: TRBD1 (5 bases). Per the germline V gene, CDR1 is DFQATT and CDR2 is SNEGSKA (reference sequence). V was pared by 2 bases and J by 3 bases, with 11 bases between. The CDR3 is 14 residues long. Here the CDR3 reads CSARLRVVNQPQHF. CDR3 coding DNA: TGCAGTGCTAGACTCAGGGTGGTCAATCAGCCCCAGCATTTT.

This clonotype occurred once. The J gene is TRBJ2-7, the V gene TRBV6-1; 7 bases align to TRBD1. This CDR3 spans 14 amino acids. V shed 6 bases, J shed 3 bases, and the junction held 8 bases outside the gene matches. Germline V lookup: CDR1 MNHNS, CDR2 SASEGT. In DNA form, the CDR3 reads TGTGCCAGCAGGTTGGGACAGACTATCTACGAGCAGTACTTC. Its protein product is CASRLGQTIYEQYF.

The chain employs TRBV10-3 and TRBJ2-7; a weak D match, TRBD1 (6 bases). In germline, CDR1 is ENHRY, CDR2 SYGVKD. The CDR3 sequence is 15 residues long. V shed 0 bases and J shed 5 bases, with 14 bases lying between them. This CDR3 is CAISESTQGPNEQYF. The DNA of the CDR3 is TGTGCCATCAGTGAGTCGACTCAGGGGCCCAACGAGCAGTACTTC.

The CDR3 sequence: CASSSYSGTSGASHSYEQYF. DNA of the CDR3: TGTGCCAGCAGCTCCTATTCCGGGACTAGCGGGGCATCGCACTCCTACGAGCAGTACTTC. The genes are TRBV7-9 and TRBJ2-7; 13 nucleotides line up with TRBD2. The CDR3 runs to 20 residues. V shed 4 bases, J shed 0 bases, and the junction held 15 bases outside the gene matches. CDR1 is SEHNR and CDR2 is FQNEAQ in the germline V gene (reference sequence).

This clonotype has more than one count but fewer than ten. The J gene is TRBJ1-1, the V gene TRBV30; D remains ambiguous. The germline V and J ends were trimmed by 8 bases and 0 bases, with 13 bases remaining between them. The germline V gene encodes CDR1 GTSNPN and CDR2 SVGIG (reference sequence). The CDR3 is made up of 13 amino acids. CDR3 coding DNA: TGTGCCCGCACGATAGGGTTGAACACTGAAGCTTTCTTT. This encodes CARTIGLNTEAFF.

V is TRBV12-3 or TRBV12-4 and J is TRBJ2-1, with D perhaps TRBD2 (5 bases). CDR3 length: 14 residues. V lost 10 bases, J lost 4 bases, and 17 bases lay in between. This CDR3 reads CATTGVASYNEQFF. The CDR3 DNA sequence: TGTGCCACCACCGGGGTGGCCTCTTACAATGAGCAGTTCTTC.

The rearrangement joins TRBV27 to TRBJ2-7; TRBD1 agrees at 11 bases. The CDR3 covers 15 residues. Germline V gives CDR1 MNHEY, CDR2 SMNVEV (reference sequence). After removal of 6 bases from V and 2 bases from J, the junction contained 6 bases not matched to a gene. Written as DNA, the CDR3 is TGTGCCAGCAGCGTTGGGACAGGGGGACCCTACGAGCAGTACTTC. Its protein product is CASSVGTGGPYEQYF.

V usage is TRBV20-1 and J usage is TRBJ1-6; 7 bases are a match to TRBD1. With 0 bases clipped from V and 7 bases from J, the junction kept 9 bases outside the gene matches. The CDR3 runs 16 residues. Germline-derived CDR1 and CDR2 are DFQATT and SNEGSKA (reference sequence). The CDR3 loop reads CSARDSGRGSNSPLHF. In nucleotides, the CDR3 is TGCAGTGCTAGAGATTCGGGCAGGGGGTCCAATTCACCCCTCCACTTT.

The rearrangement links TRBV20-1 to TRBJ1-2, with D possibly matching TRBD1 (6 bases). CDR1 is DFQATT and CDR2 is SNEGSKA in the germline V gene (reference sequence). The CDR3 length is 12 residues. Between the trimmed V and J ends, which lost 3 bases and 7 bases, there was a span of 12 bases. The DNA for the CDR3 is TGCAGTGCTAGGGCCAGGGGAGGTGGCTACACCTTC. Its translation is CSARARGGGYTF.